Shown below are 25 T cell receptor beta chains from a single sample sequenced in a study of metastatic and nonmetastatic thyroid tumors. TCRdb reanalyzed the PCR reads via MiXCR. Among roughly 70,000 clones listed, less than 20% were seen once. No treatment had been given to any patient before thyroid surgery. Sequencing input: blood. The receptors derive from a female donor with papillary thyroid cancer or a benign thyroid nodule (not recorded which). Some clones in this sample may be carry-over from other donors' samples.

In its sample, this clone was seen many times. The V call is TRBV12-3 or TRBV12-4, the J call TRBJ2-7, with a possible D match to TRBD2 (7 bases). V shed 6 bases and J shed 3 bases, with 15 bases lying between them. CDR3 size: 14 residues. The CDR3 coding sequence is TGTGCCAGCAGCCTGGCGGGGGCGGGCTACGAGCAGTACTTC. This gives the protein CASSLAGAGYEQYF.

This clone showed up many times. The genes are TRBV5-1 and TRBJ2-5, with D uncertain. V was trimmed by 4 bases and J by 5 bases, leaving 15 bases between them. CDR1 is SGHRS and CDR2 is YFSETQ in the germline V gene. CDR3 length equals 14 residues. CDR3 amino acids: CASSQRPLRETQYF. The CDR3 bases are TGCGCCAGCAGCCAAAGACCCCTACGGGAGACCCAGTACTTC.

The chain joins TRBV30 to TRBJ1-5, with 7 bases fitting TRBD1. Per the germline V gene, CDR1 is GTSNPN and CDR2 is SVGIG (reference sequence). The CDR3 has 16 residues. After removal of 2 bases from V and 6 bases from J, the junction contained 13 bases not matched to a gene. CDR3 amino acids: CAWSNLKRGQSQPQHF. The CDR3 nucleotides read TGTGCCTGGAGTAACTTAAAGAGGGGGCAGAGTCAGCCCCAGCATTTT.

This clone was seen at least ten times. This sequence joins TRBV10-1 and TRBJ2-1, with a possible D match to TRBD1 (6 bases). Germline V CDR1 and CDR2: WNHNN, SYGVQD (reference sequence). This CDR3 contains 14 residues. V dropped 8 bases and J dropped 7 bases, with 18 bases sitting between them. In DNA, the CDR3 is TGCGCCAGCGGACCATCAGGGGTCTGGAATGAGCAGTTCTTC. This sequence encodes CASGPSGVWNEQFF.

CDR3: CASSLGGRVGYEQYV. The CDR3 DNA sequence: TGTGCCAGCAGCTTGGGGGGCAGGGTTGGCTACGAGCAGTACGTC. This chain uses TRBV5-6 with TRBJ2-7, with a tentative D call TRBD1 (5 bases). V was pared by 0 bases and J by 3 bases, with 13 bases between. Germline values: CDR1 SGHDT, CDR2 YYEEEE. This CDR3 has 15 residues.

This clone was counted many times. The rearrangement joins TRBV10-1 to TRBJ2-2; D gene uncertain. Trimming left V 2 bases short and J 2 bases short, with 3 bases between. The germline V gene has CDR1 WNHNN and CDR2 SYGVQD (reference sequence). This CDR3 region has 13 residues. CDR3 sequence reads: CASSERNTGELFF. The CDR3 DNA follows: TGCGCCAGCAGTGAGCGAAACACCGGGGAGCTGTTTTTT.

This clone was seen only a few times. This chain connects TRBV6-1 to TRBJ1-5, with a possible D match to TRBD1 (5 bases). The CDR3 totals 15 residues. The germline CDR1 and CDR2 sequences are MNHNS and SASEGT. V lost 6 bases and J 3 bases, leaving 15 bases between the germline ends. DNA of the CDR3: TGTGCCAGCAGACCACGGGGGTCATTCAATCAGCCCCAGCATTTT. It is translated as CASRPRGSFNQPQHF.

There are many counts of this clone. The chain recombines TRBV20-1 with TRBJ1-3, with D uncertain. The germline V and J ends were trimmed by 2 bases and 7 bases, with 12 bases remaining between them. Germline V lookup: CDR1 DFQATT, CDR2 SNEGSKA (reference sequence). The CDR3 is made up of 13 amino acids. CDR3 amino acids: CSARKDPPNTIYF. The DNA of the CDR3 is TGCAGTGCTAGAAAGGACCCCCCGAACACCATATATTTT.

Notes on this clone: The germline gene is not matched at one end of the junction; a read error may be the cause. The chain has TRBV6-5 and TRBJ2-1, with D possibly matching TRBD2 (6 bases). Germline V gene lookup returns CDR1 MNHEY and CDR2 SVGAGI. The CDR3 runs 15 residues. CDR3 nucleotides: TGTGCCAGCAGTTACGGAGGGAGCCTCTACAATGAGCAGTTATTC. Its protein is CASSYGGSLYNEQLF.

This clone was seen at least ten times. J is TRBJ1-4 and V is TRBV7-9; D uncertain. This CDR3 spans 15 amino acids. Deletions cut 5 bases from V and 1 base from J, with 11 bases between. Germline CDR1 SEHNR, CDR2 FQNEAQ (reference sequence). This chain's CDR3 is CASSPPAGTNEKLFF. CDR3 nucleotides: TGTGCCAGCAGCCCTCCCGCGGGAACTAATGAAAAACTGTTTTTT.

The chain links TRBV20-1 to TRBJ2-7; D is unclear. The CDR3 is 12 amino acids. Germline-derived CDR1 and CDR2 are DFQATT and SNEGSKA (reference sequence). V was shortened by 0 bases and J by 2 bases, with 5 bases between the two germline ends. The CDR3 is CSARDLTYEQYF. CDR3 sequence (DNA): TGCAGTGCTAGAGATTTGACCTACGAGCAGTACTTC.

The count of this clone is one. This chain uses TRBV20-1 with TRBJ1-2; 8 bases agree with TRBD1. Losses at the gene ends were 4 bases for V and 6 bases for J; bases not matched to a gene: 7. Germline lookup yields CDR1 DFQATT and CDR2 SNEGSKA (reference sequence). CDR3 length equals 13 residues. In DNA, the CDR3 is TGCAGTGCTATCTCGGACAGGGAGGATGGCTACACCTTC. Its protein is CSAISDREDGYTF.

The chain couples TRBV11-2 to TRBJ2-1; 10 bases align to TRBD2. CDR3 length equals 14 residues. Germline CDR1 and CDR2: SGHAT and FQNNGV. V lost 8 bases and J lost 6; bases outside the gene matches: 7. The CDR3 region has the DNA TGTGCCAGCCGGAACCTAGCGGGAGTCAATGAGCAGTTCTTC. The encoded protein is CASRNLAGVNEQFF.

This clone was seen at least ten times. The chain joins TRBV5-1 to TRBJ1-1, with D perhaps TRBD1 (6 bases). Between the trimmed V and J ends, which lost 1 base and 7 bases, there was a span of 11 bases. The CDR3 consists of 13 residues. CDR1 and CDR2 (germline): SGHRS, YFSETQ. The CDR3 nucleotides are TGCGCCAGCAGCTTGAGGACAGTGAATGAAGCTTTCTTT. Its translation is CASSLRTVNEAFF.

Ten or more counts support this clone. The genes are TRBV12-3 or TRBV12-4 and TRBJ2-7; 7 bases agree with TRBD1. V shed 5 bases, J shed 4 bases, and the junction held 5 bases outside the gene matches. The CDR3 loop spans 13 amino acids. CDR3 coding DNA: TGTGCCAGCAGTCCGACAGGGTATTACGAGCAGTACTTC. Encoded protein: CASSPTGYYEQYF.

This clone was detected many times. The V call is TRBV6-1, the J call TRBJ1-6, with a possible D match to TRBD1 (5 bases). The CDR3 spans 15 residues. Between the trimmed V and J ends, which lost 6 bases and 1 base, there was a span of 10 bases. In germline, CDR1 is MNHNS, CDR2 SASEGT. The CDR3 is CASSRGESYNSPLHF. CDR3 DNA: TGTGCCAGCAGCCGGGGGGAGTCCTATAATTCACCCCTCCACTTT.

Regarding this clone: With a much larger clone just one base away, this may be a read error. This chain connects TRBV5-1 to TRBJ2-5; D is undetermined. The germline V gene encodes CDR1 SGHRS and CDR2 YFSETQ. V was trimmed by 5 bases and J by 2 bases, leaving 4 bases between them. This CDR3 spans 11 amino acids. In DNA form, the CDR3 reads TGCGCCAGCAGAGGGCAAGAGACCCAGTACTTC. It is translated as CASRGQETQYF.

V usage is TRBV14 and J usage is TRBJ1-4; no reliable D call. V lost 4 bases and J 8 bases, leaving 14 bases between the germline ends. In germline, CDR1 is SGHDN, CDR2 FVKESK. The CDR3 consists of 14 residues. CDR3 sequence reads: CASSLLKKREKLFF. Here the CDR3 DNA reads TGTGCCAGCAGCCTACTCAAAAAGCGGGAAAAACTGTTTTTT.

This clone has ten or more counts. This chain links TRBV7-8 with TRBJ1-3; 7 bases align to TRBD1. V shed 2 bases, J shed 0 bases, and the junction held 7 bases outside the gene matches. Germline-derived CDR1 and CDR2 are SGHVS and FQNEAQ. This CDR3 comprises 17 residues. As DNA, the CDR3 is TGTGCCAGCAGCTTACGGACAGGACTAAGCTCTGGAAACACCATATATTTT. Its translation is CASSLRTGLSSGNTIYF.

In its sample, this clone was seen many times. The gene calls are TRBV11-3 and TRBJ2-7; D call uncertain. This CDR3 has 13 residues. Looked up from germline, CDR1 is SGHNT and CDR2 is YENEEA. The V end lost 1 base, the J end lost 3 bases, and 7 bases lay between the germline ends. The DNA for the CDR3 is TGTGCCAGCAGCTTAGGTGGCAGCTACGAGCAGTACTTC. Translated: CASSLGGSYEQYF. The variable domain in full, with the rest retrieved from reference TRBV11-3 and TRBJ2-7, is EAGVVQSPRYKIIEKKQPVAFWCNPISGHNTLYWYLQNLGQGPELLIRYENEEAVDDSQLPKDRFSAERLKGVDSTLKIQPAELGDSAVYLCASSLGGSYEQYFGPGTRLTVT.

The chain has TRBV6-1 and TRBJ2-7; D might be TRBD2 (6 bases). CDR1 and CDR2 (germline): MNHNS, SASEGT. The CDR3 has 15 residues. V was clipped by 5 bases and J by 3 bases, with 17 bases between them. As DNA, the CDR3 is TGTGCCAGCAGTCACGCGGGGCGAGATGGCTACGAGCAGTACTTC. This gives the protein CASSHAGRDGYEQYF.

This clone came up many times. The rearrangement uses TRBV11-2 and TRBJ2-2; 9 nucleotides agree with TRBD1. With V trimmed by 5 bases and J by 0 bases, 10 bases remained unmatched. This CDR3 region has 18 residues. The germline V gene encodes CDR1 SGHAT and CDR2 FQNNGV. CDR3 loop: CASSKTPGQGTNTGELFF. The CDR3, as DNA: TGTGCCAGCAGCAAGACGCCGGGACAGGGTACGAACACCGGGGAGCTGTTTTTT.

The table lists this clone with many counts. This chain connects TRBV2 to TRBJ1-1; D remains unclear. CDR3 size: 11 residues. V lost 7 bases and J 7 bases, leaving 10 bases between the germline ends. CDR1 SNHLY and CDR2 FYNNEI come from the germline V gene. The DNA of the CDR3 is TGTGCCAGCATGTTAGCTAATGAAGCTTTCTTT. Its protein is CASMLANEAFF.

This clone was seen at least ten times. The chain combines TRBV24-1 with TRBJ2-5; 7 bases agree with TRBD1. Germline loops: CDR1 KGHDR, CDR2 SFDVKD. This CDR3 region has 15 residues. Trimming cost V 1 base and J 3 bases; bases outside gene matches: 4. The CDR3 sequence is CATSDLPTGKETQYF. CDR3 DNA: TGTGCCACCAGTGATTTACCGACAGGGAAAGAGACCCAGTACTTC.

This clone was counted ten times or more. The rearrangement uses TRBV12-3 or TRBV12-4 and TRBJ1-1, with 7 positions matching TRBD1. The ends lost 4 bases at V and 5 bases at J; junction bases unmatched: 7. There are 14 residues in the CDR3. The CDR3: CASSSGTVITEAFF. Written as DNA, the CDR3 is TGTGCCAGCAGTTCAGGGACAGTGATTACTGAAGCTTTCTTT.